This T cell receptor beta chain was observed in a study of PD-1 blockade in classical Hodgkin lymphoma (dated by TCRdb to about 2020). About the study as a whole: Nivolumab dosing was 3 mg/kg intravenously every 2 weeks, continuing until either disease progression or unacceptable toxicity. The study used TCR beta sequencing and CyTOF to define a peripheral blood immune signature of response to PD-1 blockade in classical Hodgkin lymphoma. General conclusions and limits of the study: Lower diversity was seen in patients whose nivolumab began less than 1 year after ASCT, and these patients were left out of later analyses so that immune reconstitution would not confound the results. Baseline TCR diversity was reported to be lower in newly diagnosed patients than in healthy donors, and even lower in relapsed/refractory patients. Trial patients achieving complete response had baseline diversity similar to newly diagnosed patients, whereas partial responders and progressors had significantly lower diversity. A significant rise by C4D1 was seen in CD4+ but not CD8+ TCR diversity (p=0.0027 vs p=0.16), with the rise being most apparent in complete responders (p=0.02). The study was restricted to a single clinical trial cohort, and the causes of repertoire differences, possibly disease activity or prior therapy, were left undefined.

Genomic DNA was isolated using the Qiagen DNeasy kit from unsorted PBMCs as well as from negatively selected CD4+ and CD8+ fractions. TCR beta CDR3 regions were subjected to amplification by immunoSEQ multiplex PCR with primers that anneal to V and J segments. A synthetic immune receptor repertoire was used to minimize amplification bias, and any remaining bias was removed computationally after sequencing. The published analysis was carried out like this. Repertoire diversity was quantified as the Shannon entropy index using custom Python scripts. Unsorted, CD4+ and CD8+ repertoires were examined separately, except in combined analyses, for which CD4+ and CD8+ sequences were merged in silico. Clonal expansion was defined as a frequency increase of at least 2-fold after treatment compared with C1D1, and clones undetected at baseline were assigned a pseudocount of 0.5. Singleton clones were defined as clones with 0 or 1 copy at C1D1, and non-singleton clones were defined as clones with 2 or more copies. Clones expanded in unsorted samples were annotated as CD4+, CD8+ or unknown by matching protein sequences in sorted samples from the same patient. Diversity changes from C1D1 to C4D1 were tested in paired samples using Wilcoxon tests. TCRdb took over this immuneACCESS table, retaining in-frame rearrangements with V and J assigned. Such tables are incomplete; in checked studies, under half of the missing clones stem from an unresolved V gene, and the remainder is unexplained. The V and J calls and the clone size are those of that table, but D and trimming were determined from the DNA. The sample table shows 20,000 or so clones, and over 75% are seen once. Together, the top ten hold roughly 24% of the sample.

Reading the label with the study, this specimen's time point is: cycle 1 day 1 (C1D1), immediately before nivolumab initiation. Every trial patient had relapsed after autologous stem cell transplantation, and cohorts A, B and C differed in prior brentuximab vedotin exposure. A total of roughly 60 patients with relapsed/refractory classical Hodgkin lymphoma made up the trial cohort, and each patient's best overall response was complete response, partial response or progressive disease. Trial patients were treated with single-agent nivolumab in the multi-cohort phase II CheckMate 205 trial. An independent review committee assessed best overall response using the 2007 International Working Group response criteria. Trial PBMCs were obtained immediately prior to nivolumab initiation (C1D1) and on therapy at cycle 2 day 1 and cycle 4 day 1. After peripheral blood was drawn into 8 mL Vacutainer Cell Preparation Tubes, PBMCs were isolated by centrifugation and then cryopreserved.

Notes on this clone: Its antigen is unknown. Per-nucleotide qualities are absent, and no much larger clonotype sits a single base away.

Trimming removed 0 bases from V and 1 base from J, leaving 6 bases between the germline ends. The CDR3 covers 14 residues, taking in both the cysteine and the phenylalanine. The kept DNA is CDR3 alone, 42 bases in frame from the first base. In the germline V gene, CDR1 corresponds to SGHNT and CDR2 to YENEEA. The source material was peripheral blood mononuclear cells (PBMCs), sampled at baseline. This clonotype was sampled from a human donor with classical Hodgkin lymphoma. Recombination linked TRBV11-3 to TRBJ2-5; no D gene can be assigned with confidence. In nucleotides, the sequence is TGTGCCAGCAGCTTAGATCTTGCCCAAGAGACCCAGTACTTC. This encodes CASSLDLAQETQYF. This CDR3, with the reference TRBV11-3 and TRBJ2-5 proteins standing in past its ends, gives the full variable domain EAGVVQSPRYKIIEKKQPVAFWCNPISGHNTLYWYLQNLGQGPELLIRYENEEAVDDSQLPKDRFSAERLKGVDSTLKIQPAELGDSAVYLCASSLDLAQETQYFGPGTRLLVL.